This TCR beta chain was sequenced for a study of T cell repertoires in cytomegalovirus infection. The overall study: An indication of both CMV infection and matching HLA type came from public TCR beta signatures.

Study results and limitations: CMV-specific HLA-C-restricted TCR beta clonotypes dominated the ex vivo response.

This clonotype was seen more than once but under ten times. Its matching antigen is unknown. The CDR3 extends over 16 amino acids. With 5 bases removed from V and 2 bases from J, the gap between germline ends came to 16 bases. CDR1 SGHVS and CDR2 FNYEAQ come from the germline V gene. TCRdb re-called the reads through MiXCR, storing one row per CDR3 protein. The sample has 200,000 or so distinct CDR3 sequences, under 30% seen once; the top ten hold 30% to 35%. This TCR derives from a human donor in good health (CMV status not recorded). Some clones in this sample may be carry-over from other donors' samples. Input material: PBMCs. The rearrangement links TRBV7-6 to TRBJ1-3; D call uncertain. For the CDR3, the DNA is TGTGCCAGCAGCCCCGATATGCAGCTCGCTGGAAACACCATATATTTT. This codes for CASSPDMQLAGNTIYF.